This T cell receptor beta chain is from a study of Graves' ophthalmopathy and Graves' hyperthyroidism. General study results and limits: Ophthalmopathy progression was predicted by the model at less than 71% sensitivity and approximately 72% specificity. In blood appeared most of the expanded thyroid clonotypes whose frequency exceeded 0.001.

RNA transcripts served as template for amplifying TCR beta CDR3 sequences. Following a first-round RT-PCR that used HTBI primers, a second-round multiplex PCR was carried out. TCRdb fed the multiplex PCR reads into MiXCR, producing one record per CDR3 protein. The sample holds roughly 350,000 distinct CDR3 sequences, roughly 17% seen once. The germline gives CDR1 SGHTA, CDR2 FQGNSA. CDR3 length: 14 residues. Trimming took off 5 bases at V and 15 bases at J, with 20 bases between the two ends. As to this clonotype: Its specificity is unknown. This clone may be a read error of a much larger clone one base away.

Absence of ophthalmopathy within 18 months of follow-up defined stable hyperthyroidism. The diagnosis was founded upon clinical symptoms, serum thyroxine, TRAb, thyroid ultrasound and orbital computed tomography. Input material: peripheral blood. The clonotype comes from an adult woman with stable Graves' hyperthyroidism. This chain joins TRBV7-2 and TRBJ1-6, with D possibly matching TRBD1 (5 bases). The CDR3 protein is CASSPGQGATHLHF. As DNA, the CDR3 is TGTGCCAGCAGCCCGGGTCAGGGCGCGACACACCTCCACTTT.